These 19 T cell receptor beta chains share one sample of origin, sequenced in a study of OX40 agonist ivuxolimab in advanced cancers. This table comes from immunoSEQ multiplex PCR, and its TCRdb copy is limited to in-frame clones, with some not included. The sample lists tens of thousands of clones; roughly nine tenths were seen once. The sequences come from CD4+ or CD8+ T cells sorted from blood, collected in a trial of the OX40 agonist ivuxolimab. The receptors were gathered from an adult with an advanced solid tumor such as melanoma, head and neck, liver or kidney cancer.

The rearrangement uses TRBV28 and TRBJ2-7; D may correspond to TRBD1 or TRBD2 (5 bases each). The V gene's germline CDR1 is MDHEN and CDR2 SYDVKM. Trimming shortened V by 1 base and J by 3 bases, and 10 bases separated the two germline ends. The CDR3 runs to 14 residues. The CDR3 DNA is TGTGCCAGCAGTTTATCGGGGCCCCACTACGAGCAGTACTTC. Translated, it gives CASSLSGPHYEQYF.

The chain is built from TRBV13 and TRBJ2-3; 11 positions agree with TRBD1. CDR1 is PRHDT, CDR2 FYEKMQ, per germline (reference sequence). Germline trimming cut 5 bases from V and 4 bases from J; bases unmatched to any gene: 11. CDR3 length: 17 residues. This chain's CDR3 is CASSVPGQGDGADTQYF. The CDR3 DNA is TGTGCCAGCAGCGTACCGGGACAGGGGGATGGGGCAGATACGCAGTATTTT. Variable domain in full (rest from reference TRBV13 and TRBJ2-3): AAGVIQSPRHLIKEKRETATLKCYPIPRHDTVYWYQQGPGQDPQFLISFYEKMQSDKGSIPDRFSAQQFSDYHSELNMSSLELGDSALYFCASSVPGQGDGADTQYFGPGTRLTVL.

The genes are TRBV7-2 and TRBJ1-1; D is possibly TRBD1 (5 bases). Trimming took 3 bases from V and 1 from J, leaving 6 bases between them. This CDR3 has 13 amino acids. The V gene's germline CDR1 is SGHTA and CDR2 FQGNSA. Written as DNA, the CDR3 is TGTGCCAGCAGCTTGCAGGGGAACACTGAAGCTTTCTTT. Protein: CASSLQGNTEAFF.

CDR3 coding DNA: TGTGCCAGCACCAACACCCGGACAGGGCGAACTGAAGCTTTCTTT. This translates into CASTNTRTGRTEAFF. The chain is built from TRBV5-8 and TRBJ1-1; 8 bases line up with TRBD1. The V segment lost 6 bases and the J segment 5 bases; nucleotides outside the gene matches: 12. The CDR3 totals 15 residues. Germline-derived CDR1 and CDR2 are SGHTS and YDEGEE. The entire variable domain, with the rest obtained from reference TRBV5-8 and TRBJ1-1, is as follows: EAGVTQSPTHLIKTRGQQATLRCSPISGHTSVYWYQQALGLGLQFLLWYDEGEERNRGNFPPRFSGRQFPNYSSELNVNALELEDSALYLCASTNTRTGRTEAFFGQGTRLTVV.

The CDR3 region has the DNA TGTGCTAGTGGTTTGGGGAAGGGGTGGGACACTGAAGCTTTCTTT. This gives the protein CASGLGKGWDTEAFF. The chain employs TRBV12-5 and TRBJ1-1; a possible D gene is TRBD1 (5 bases). The CDR3 contains 15 residues. Germline V CDR1 and CDR2: LGHNT, FRNRAP. V was cut by 1 base and J by 3 bases, with 12 bases left in between.

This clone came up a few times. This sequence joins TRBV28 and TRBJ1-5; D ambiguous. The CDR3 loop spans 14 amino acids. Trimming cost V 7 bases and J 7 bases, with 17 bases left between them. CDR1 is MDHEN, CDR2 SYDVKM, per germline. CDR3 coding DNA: TGTGCCAGCAACGACCCGGGAGTAACACAGCCCCAGCATTTT. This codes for CASNDPGVTQPQHF. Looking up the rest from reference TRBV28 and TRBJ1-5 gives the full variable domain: DVKVTQSSRYLVKRTGEKVFLECVQDMDHENMFWYRQDPGLGLRLIYFSYDVKMKEKGDIPEGYSVSREKKERFSLILESASTNQTSMYLCASNDPGVTQPQHFGDGTRLSIL.

The CDR3 loop reads CASSEDRAWEQYF. The CDR3 DNA sequence: TGTGCCAGCAGTGAAGACAGGGCTTGGGAGCAGTACTTC. The chain carries TRBV6-1 and TRBJ2-5; possible D gene TRBD1, 6 bases. Trimming took 1 base from V and 11 from J, leaving 14 bases between them. From germline, CDR1 is MNHNS and CDR2 SASEGT. The CDR3 spans 13 residues.

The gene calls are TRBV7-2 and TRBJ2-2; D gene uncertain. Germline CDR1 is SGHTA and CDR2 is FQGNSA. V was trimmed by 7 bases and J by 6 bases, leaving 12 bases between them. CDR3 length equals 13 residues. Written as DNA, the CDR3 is TGTGCCAGCACCCCACTCGCCTCCGGGGAGCTGTTTTTT. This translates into CASTPLASGELFF.

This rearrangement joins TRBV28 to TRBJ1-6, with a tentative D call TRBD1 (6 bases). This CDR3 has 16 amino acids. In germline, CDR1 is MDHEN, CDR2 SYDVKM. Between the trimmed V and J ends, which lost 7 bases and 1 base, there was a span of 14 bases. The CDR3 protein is CASKGQFGSYNSPLHF. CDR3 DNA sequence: TGTGCCAGCAAAGGACAGTTTGGTTCCTATAATTCACCCCTCCACTTT.

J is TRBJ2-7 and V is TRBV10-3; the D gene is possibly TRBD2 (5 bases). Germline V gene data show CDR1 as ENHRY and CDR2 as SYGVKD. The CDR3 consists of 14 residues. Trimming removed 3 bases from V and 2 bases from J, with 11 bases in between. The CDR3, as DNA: TGTGCCATCAGTGACAGCGGAAAGGCCTACGAGCAGTACTTC. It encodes CAISDSGKAYEQYF.

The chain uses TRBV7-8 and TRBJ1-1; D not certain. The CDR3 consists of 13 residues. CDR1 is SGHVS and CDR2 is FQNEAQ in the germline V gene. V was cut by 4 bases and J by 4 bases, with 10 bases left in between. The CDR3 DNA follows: TGTGCCAGCAGCTCCCGGGCCCGCACTGAAGCTTTCTTT. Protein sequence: CASSSRARTEAFF.

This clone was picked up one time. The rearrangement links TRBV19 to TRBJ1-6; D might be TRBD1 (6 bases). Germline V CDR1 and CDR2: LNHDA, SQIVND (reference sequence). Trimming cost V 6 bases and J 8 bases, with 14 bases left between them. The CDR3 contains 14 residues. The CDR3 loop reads CASSPLPGDSPLHF. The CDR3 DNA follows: TGTGCCAGTAGCCCCCTGCCAGGGGATTCACCCCTCCACTTT. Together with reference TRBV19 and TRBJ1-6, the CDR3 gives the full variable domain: DGGITQSPKYLFRKEGQNVTLSCEQNLNHDAMYWYRQDPGQGLRLIYYSQIVNDFQKGDIAEGYSVSREKKESFPLTVTSAQKNPTAFYLCASSPLPGDSPLHFGNGTRLTVT.

CDR3: CASSSGPVKETQYF. The CDR3 DNA is TGTGCCAGCAGCTCGGGACCGGTAAAAGAGACCCAGTACTTC. The chain joins TRBV11-2 to TRBJ2-5; D tentatively reads TRBD1 or TRBD2 (5 bases each). The CDR3 spans 14 residues. The germline V gene encodes CDR1 SGHAT and CDR2 FQNNGV. Trimming pared 4 bases from V and 3 bases from J, leaving 12 bases between.

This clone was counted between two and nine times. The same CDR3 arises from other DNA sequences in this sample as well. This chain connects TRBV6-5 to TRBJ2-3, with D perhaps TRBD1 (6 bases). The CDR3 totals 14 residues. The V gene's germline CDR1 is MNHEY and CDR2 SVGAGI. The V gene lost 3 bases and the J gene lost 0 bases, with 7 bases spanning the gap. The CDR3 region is CASSYGGSTDTQYF. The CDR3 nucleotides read TGTGCCAGCAGTTATGGGGGCAGCACAGATACGCAGTATTTT.

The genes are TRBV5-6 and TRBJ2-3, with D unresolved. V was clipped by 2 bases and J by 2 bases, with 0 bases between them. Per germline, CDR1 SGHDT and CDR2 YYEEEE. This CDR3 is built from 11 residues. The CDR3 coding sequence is TGTGCCAGCAGCTTCACAGATACGCAGTATTTT. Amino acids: CASSFTDTQYF. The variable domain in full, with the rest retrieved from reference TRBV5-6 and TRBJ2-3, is DAGVTQSPTHLIKTRGQQVTLRCSPKSGHDTVSWYQQALGQGPQFIFQYYEEEERQRGNFPDRFSGHQFPNYSSELNVNALLLGDSALYLCASSFTDTQYFGPGTRLTVL.

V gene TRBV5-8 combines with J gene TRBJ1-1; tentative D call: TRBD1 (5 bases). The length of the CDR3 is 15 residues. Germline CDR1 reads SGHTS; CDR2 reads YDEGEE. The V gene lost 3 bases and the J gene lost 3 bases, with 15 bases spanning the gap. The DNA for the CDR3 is TGTGCCAGCAGCTACGTCCGGGGCCGGGACACTGAAGCTTTCTTT. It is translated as CASSYVRGRDTEAFF.

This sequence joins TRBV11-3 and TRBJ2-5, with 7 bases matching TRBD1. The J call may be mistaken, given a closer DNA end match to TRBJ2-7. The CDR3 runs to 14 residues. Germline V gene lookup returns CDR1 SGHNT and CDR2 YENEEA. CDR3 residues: CASSTDRVPYEQYF. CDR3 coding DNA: TGTGCCAGCAGCACCGACAGGGTGCCGTACGAGCAGTACTTC.

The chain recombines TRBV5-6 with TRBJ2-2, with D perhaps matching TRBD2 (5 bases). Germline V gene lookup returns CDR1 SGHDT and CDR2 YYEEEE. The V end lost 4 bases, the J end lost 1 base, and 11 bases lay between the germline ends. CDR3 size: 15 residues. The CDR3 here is CASSHFGENTGELFF. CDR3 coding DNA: TGTGCCAGCAGCCACTTCGGGGAGAACACCGGGGAGCTGTTTTTT.

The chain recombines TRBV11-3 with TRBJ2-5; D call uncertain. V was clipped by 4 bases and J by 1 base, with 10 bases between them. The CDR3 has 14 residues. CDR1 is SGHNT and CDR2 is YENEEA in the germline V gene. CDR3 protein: CASSSRVIQETQYF. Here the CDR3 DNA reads TGTGCCAGCAGCTCCCGGGTAATCCAAGAGACCCAGTACTTC.